The T cell receptor (beta chain) described here comes from a study of shared clonotypes between healthy human individuals. Those who donated were healthy HIV-negative adults, with no recent acute infections or vaccinations reported. Repertoires were generated with immunoSEQ multiplex PCR, while TCRdb's copy carries only in-frame clones and drops some. The sample lists roughly 2.2 million clones, 93% occurring once. Trimming cost V 4 bases and J 2 bases, with 10 bases left between them. This CDR3 spans 13 amino acids. The germline V gene has CDR1 SGHRS and CDR2 YFSETQ. The rearrangement links TRBV5-1 to TRBJ2-7; D is ambiguous. The origin of this receptor is a young man in good health. Some clones in this sample may be carry-over from other donors' samples. The specimen sequenced was naive CD4+ T cells from PBMCs. Subset denoted: CD45RA+ positively selected. CDR3 coding DNA: TGCGCCAGCAGCAACTACGACGCCTACGAGCAGTACTTC. Protein product: CASSNYDAYEQYF. The full variable domain, rest sourced from reference TRBV5-1 and TRBJ2-7, is KAGVTQTPRYLIKTRGQQVTLSCSPISGHRSVSWYQQTPGQGLQFLFEYFSETQRNKGNFPGRFSGRQFSNSRSEMNVSTLELGDSALYLCASSNYDAYEQYFGPGTRLTVT.